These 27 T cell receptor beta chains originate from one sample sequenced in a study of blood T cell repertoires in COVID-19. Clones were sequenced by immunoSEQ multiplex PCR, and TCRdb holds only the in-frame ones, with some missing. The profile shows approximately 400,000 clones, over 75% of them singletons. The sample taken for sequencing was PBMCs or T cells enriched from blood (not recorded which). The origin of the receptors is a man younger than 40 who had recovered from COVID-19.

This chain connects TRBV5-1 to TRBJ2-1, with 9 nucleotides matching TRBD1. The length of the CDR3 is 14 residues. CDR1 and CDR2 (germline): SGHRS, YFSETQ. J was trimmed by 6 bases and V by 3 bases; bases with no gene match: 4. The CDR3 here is CASSSGDRVNEQFF. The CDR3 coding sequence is TGCGCCAGCAGCTCTGGGGACAGGGTCAATGAGCAGTTCTTC.

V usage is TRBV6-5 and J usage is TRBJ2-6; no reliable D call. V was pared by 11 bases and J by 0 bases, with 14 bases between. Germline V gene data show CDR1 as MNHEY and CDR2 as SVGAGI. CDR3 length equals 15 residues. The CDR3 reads CAGSEYVSGANVLTF. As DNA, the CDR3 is TGTGCCGGTTCGGAGTACGTCTCTGGGGCCAACGTCCTGACTTTC.

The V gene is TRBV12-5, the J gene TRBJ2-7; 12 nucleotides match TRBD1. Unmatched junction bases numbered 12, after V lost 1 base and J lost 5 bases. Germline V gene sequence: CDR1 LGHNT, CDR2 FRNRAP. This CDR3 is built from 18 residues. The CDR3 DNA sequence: TGTGCTAGTGGTTTGGCATGGCCGGGACAGGGGGCCGAAAACGAGCAGTACTTC. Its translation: CASGLAWPGQGAENEQYF.

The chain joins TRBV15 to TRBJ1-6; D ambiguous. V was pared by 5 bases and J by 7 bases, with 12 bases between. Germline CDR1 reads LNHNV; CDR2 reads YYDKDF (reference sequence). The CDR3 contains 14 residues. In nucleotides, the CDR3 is TGTGCCACCAGCTCCTACGGGAACAATTCACCCCTCCACTTT. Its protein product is CATSSYGNNSPLHF.

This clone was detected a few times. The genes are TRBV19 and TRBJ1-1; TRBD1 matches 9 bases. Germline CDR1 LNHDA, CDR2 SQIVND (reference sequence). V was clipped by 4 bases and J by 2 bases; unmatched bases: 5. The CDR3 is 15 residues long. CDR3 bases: TGTGCCAGTAGTAGGACAGGGGACGTCAACACTGAAGCTTTCTTT. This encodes CASSRTGDVNTEAFF.

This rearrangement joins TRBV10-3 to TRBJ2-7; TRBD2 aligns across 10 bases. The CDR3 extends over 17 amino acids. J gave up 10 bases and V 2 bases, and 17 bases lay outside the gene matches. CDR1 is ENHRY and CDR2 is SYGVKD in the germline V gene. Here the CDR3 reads CAISEERGGFTTSSQYF. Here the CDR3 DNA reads TGTGCCATCAGTGAGGAGCGGGGGGGCTTCACAACCTCGAGTCAGTACTTC.

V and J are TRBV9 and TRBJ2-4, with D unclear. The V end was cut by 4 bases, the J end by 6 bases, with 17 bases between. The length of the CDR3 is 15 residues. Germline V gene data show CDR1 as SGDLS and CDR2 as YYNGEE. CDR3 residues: CASSPHDGSPNIQYF. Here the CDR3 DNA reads TGTGCCAGCAGCCCCCACGACGGGTCCCCAAACATTCAGTACTTC.

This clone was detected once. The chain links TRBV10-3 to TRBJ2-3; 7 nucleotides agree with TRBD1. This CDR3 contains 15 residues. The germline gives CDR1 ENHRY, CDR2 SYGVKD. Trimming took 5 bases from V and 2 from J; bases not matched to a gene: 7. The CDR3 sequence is CAISPTGADTDTQYF. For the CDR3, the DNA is TGTGCCATCAGTCCCACAGGGGCCGACACAGATACGCAGTATTTT.

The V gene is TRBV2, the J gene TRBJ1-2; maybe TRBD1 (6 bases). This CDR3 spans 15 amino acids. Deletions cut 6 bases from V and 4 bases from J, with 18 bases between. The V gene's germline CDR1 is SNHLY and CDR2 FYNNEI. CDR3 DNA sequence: TGTGCCAGCAGGGCCGGACAGCCTATGAGCTATGGCTACACCTTC. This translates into CASRAGQPMSYGYTF.

The CDR3 coding sequence is TGTGCCAGCAGCCCAGGCCGGGGGGGTGTGGACATTCAGTACTTC. Translation gives CASSPGRGGVDIQYF. The chain employs TRBV7-2 and TRBJ2-4, with 8 bases matching TRBD2. Germline V lookup: CDR1 SGHTA, CDR2 FQGNSA. This CDR3 comprises 15 residues. The ends lost 5 bases at V and 8 bases at J; junction bases unmatched: 11.

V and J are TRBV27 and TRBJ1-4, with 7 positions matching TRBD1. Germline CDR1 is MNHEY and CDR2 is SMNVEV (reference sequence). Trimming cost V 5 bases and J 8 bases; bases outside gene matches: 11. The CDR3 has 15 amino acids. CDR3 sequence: CASSATTGSWEKLFF. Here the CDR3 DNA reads TGTGCCAGCAGTGCAACGACAGGGTCTTGGGAAAAACTGTTTTTT.

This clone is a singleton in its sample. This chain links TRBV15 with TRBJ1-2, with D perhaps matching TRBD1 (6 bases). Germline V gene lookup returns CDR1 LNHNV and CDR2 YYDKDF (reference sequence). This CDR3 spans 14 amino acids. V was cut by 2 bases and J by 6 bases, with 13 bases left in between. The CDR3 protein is CATSRQTGRDGYTF. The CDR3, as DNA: TGTGCCACCAGCAGACAAACAGGGCGAGATGGCTACACCTTC.

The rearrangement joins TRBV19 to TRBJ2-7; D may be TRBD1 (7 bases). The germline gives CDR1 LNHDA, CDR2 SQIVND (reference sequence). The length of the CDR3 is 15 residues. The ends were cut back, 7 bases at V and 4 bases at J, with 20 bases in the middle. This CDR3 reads CASTPQGTPFYEQYF. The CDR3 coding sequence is TGTGCCAGTACCCCACAGGGGACTCCCTTTTACGAGCAGTACTTC.

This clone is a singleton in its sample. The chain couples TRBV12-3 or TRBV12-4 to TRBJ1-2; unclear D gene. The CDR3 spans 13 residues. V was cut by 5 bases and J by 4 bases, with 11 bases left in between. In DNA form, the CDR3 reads TGTGCCAGCAGTCCCGGGAGGATCTATGGCTACACCTTC. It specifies CASSPGRIYGYTF.

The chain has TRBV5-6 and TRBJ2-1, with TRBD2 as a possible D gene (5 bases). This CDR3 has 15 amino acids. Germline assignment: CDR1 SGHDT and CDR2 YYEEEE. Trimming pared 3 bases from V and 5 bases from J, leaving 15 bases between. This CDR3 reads CASSSGGEFDNEQFF. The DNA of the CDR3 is TGTGCCAGCAGCTCAGGTGGGGAGTTTGACAATGAGCAGTTCTTC. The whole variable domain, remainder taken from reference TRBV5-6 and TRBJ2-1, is DAGVTQSPTHLIKTRGQQVTLRCSPKSGHDTVSWYQQALGQGPQFIFQYYEEEERQRGNFPDRFSGHQFPNYSSELNVNALLLGDSALYLCASSSGGEFDNEQFFGPGTRLTVL.

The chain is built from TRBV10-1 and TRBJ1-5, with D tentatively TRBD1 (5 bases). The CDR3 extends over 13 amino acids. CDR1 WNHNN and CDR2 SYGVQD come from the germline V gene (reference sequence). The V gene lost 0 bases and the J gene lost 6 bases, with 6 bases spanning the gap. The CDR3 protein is CASSESRVQPQHF. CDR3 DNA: TGCGCCAGCAGTGAGTCCAGGGTTCAGCCCCAGCATTTT.

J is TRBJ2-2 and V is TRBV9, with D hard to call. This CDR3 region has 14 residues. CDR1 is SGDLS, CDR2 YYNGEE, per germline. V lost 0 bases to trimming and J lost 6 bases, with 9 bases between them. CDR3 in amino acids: CASSVATGSGELFF. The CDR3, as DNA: TGTGCCAGCAGCGTAGCTACCGGGTCCGGGGAGCTGTTTTTT. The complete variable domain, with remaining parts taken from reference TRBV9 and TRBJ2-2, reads DSGVTQTPKHLITATGQRVTLRCSPRSGDLSVYWYQQSLDQGLQFLIQYYNGEERAKGNILERFSAQQFPDLHSELNLSSLELGDSALYFCASSVATGSGELFFGEGSRLTVL.

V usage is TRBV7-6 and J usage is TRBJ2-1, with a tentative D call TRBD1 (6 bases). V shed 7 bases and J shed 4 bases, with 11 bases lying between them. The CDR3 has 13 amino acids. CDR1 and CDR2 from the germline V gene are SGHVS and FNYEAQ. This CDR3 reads CASTLTGYNEQFF. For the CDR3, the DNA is TGTGCCAGCACCCTGACAGGATACAATGAGCAGTTCTTC. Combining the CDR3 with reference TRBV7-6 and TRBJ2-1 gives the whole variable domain GAGVSQSPRYKVTKRGQDVALRCDPISGHVSLYWYRQALGQGPEFLTYFNYEAQQDKSGLPNDRFSAERPEGSISTLTIQRTEQRDSAMYRCASTLTGYNEQFFGPGTRLTVL.

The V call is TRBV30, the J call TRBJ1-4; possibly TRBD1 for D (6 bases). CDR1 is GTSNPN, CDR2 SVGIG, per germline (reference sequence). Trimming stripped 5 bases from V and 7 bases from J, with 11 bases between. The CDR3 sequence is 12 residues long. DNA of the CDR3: TGTGCCTGGGGGGACATACTTGAAAAACTGTTTTTT. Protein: CAWGDILEKLFF. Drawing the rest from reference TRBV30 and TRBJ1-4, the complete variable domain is SQTIHQWPATLVQPVGSPLSLECTVEGTSNPNLYWYRQAAGRGLQLLFYSVGIGQISSEVPQNLSASRPQDRQFILSSKKLLLSDSGFYLCAWGDILEKLFFGSGTQLSVL.

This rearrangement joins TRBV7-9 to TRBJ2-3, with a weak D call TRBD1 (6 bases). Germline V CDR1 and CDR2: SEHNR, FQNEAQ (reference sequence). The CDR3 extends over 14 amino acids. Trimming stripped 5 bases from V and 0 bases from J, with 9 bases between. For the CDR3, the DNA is TGTGCCAGCAGCCCCGGACAGAGCACAGATACGCAGTATTTT. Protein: CASSPGQSTDTQYF.

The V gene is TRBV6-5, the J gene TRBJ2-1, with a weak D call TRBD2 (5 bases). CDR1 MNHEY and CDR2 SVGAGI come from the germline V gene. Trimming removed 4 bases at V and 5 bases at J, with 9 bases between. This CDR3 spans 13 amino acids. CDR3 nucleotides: TGTGCCAGCAGTTGGACTGCCGACAATGAGCAGTTCTTC. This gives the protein CASSWTADNEQFF.

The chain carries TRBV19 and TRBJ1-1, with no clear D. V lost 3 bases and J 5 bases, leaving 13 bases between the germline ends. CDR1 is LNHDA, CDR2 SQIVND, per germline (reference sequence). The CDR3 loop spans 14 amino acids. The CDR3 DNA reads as TGTGCCAGTAGTATTGGGGATACGGGGACTGAAGCTTTCTTT. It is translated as CASSIGDTGTEAFF. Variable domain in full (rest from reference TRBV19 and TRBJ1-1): DGGITQSPKYLFRKEGQNVTLSCEQNLNHDAMYWYRQDPGQGLRLIYYSQIVNDFQKGDIAEGYSVSREKKESFPLTVTSAQKNPTAFYLCASSIGDTGTEAFFGQGTRLTVV.

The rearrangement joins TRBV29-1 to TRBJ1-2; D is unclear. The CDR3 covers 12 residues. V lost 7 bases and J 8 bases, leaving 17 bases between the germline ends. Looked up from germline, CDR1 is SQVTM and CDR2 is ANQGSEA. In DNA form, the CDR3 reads TGCAGCGCGGCTCGGCCTTCGGGGGGCTACACCTTC. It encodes CSAARPSGGYTF. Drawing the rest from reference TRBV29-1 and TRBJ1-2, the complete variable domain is SAVISQKPSRDICQRGTSLTIQCQVDSQVTMMFWYRQQPGQSLTLIATANQGSEATYESGFVIDKFPISRPNLTFSTLTVSNMSPEDSSIYLCSAARPSGGYTFGSGTRLTVV.

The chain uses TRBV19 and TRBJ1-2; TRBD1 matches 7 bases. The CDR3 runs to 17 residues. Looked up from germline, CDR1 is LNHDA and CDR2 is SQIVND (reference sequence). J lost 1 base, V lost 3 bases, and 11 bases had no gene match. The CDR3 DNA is TGTGCCAGTAGTATCTCCGGACAGGTTGGGCTTAACTATGGCTACACCTTC. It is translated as CASSISGQVGLNYGYTF.

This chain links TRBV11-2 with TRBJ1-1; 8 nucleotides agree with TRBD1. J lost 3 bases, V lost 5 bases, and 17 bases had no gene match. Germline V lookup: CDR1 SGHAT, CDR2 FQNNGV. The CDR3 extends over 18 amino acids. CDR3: CASSPLGQGLKGDTEAFF. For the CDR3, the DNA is TGTGCCAGCAGCCCACTCGGACAGGGACTAAAAGGGGACACTGAAGCTTTCTTT.

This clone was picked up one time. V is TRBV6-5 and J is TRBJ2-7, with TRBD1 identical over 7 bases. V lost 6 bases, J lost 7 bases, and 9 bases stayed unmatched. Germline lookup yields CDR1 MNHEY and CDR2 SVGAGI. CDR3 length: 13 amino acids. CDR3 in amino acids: CASSGTAVGEQYF. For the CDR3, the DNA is TGTGCCAGCAGCGGGACAGCGGTGGGAGAGCAGTACTTC.

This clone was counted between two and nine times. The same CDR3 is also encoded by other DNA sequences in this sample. The CDR3 protein is CASSLLSGLNTEAFF. DNA of the CDR3: TGTGCCAGCAGCTTACTCTCAGGGCTGAACACTGAAGCTTTCTTT. V and J are TRBV7-9 and TRBJ1-1, with a weak D call TRBD1 (5 bases). The ends were cut back, 2 bases at V and 0 bases at J, with 10 bases in the middle. The germline CDR1 and CDR2 sequences are SEHNR and FQNEAQ (reference sequence). The CDR3 contains 15 residues.